This TCR beta chain originates from a study of cytomegalovirus exposure and HLA in healthy donors. Overall study findings and caveats: The majority of TCR sequences were rare, yet some public TCRs appeared in many donors. Researchers had no immune exposure information except CMV serostatus available. In a later analysis, common viral pathogens appeared linked to several of the most significant clusters. 150 or so TCR beta chains were listed as cytomegalovirus-associated.

With 60 Vbeta and 13 Jbeta primers, the PCR was carried out. Measured with immunoSEQ multiplex PCR; TCRdb has only the in-frame clones, and not every one. The table lists 150,000 to 200,000 clones, roughly 12% of them singletons. Germline lookup yields CDR1 SGHTA and CDR2 FQGTGA. Trimming shortened V by 5 bases and J by 6 bases, and 12 bases separated the two germline ends. CDR3 size: 13 residues. As concerns this clone: Its antigen is as yet unknown.

Sequencing input: PBMCs. The source of this sequence is a man aged 50-59 years in good health and CMV-seropositive. The V gene is TRBV7-3, the J gene TRBJ2-3; D may be TRBD2 (5 bases). The CDR3 reads CASSPLPGDTQYF. In DNA, the CDR3 is TGTGCCAGCAGCCCCTTACCGGGGGATACGCAGTATTTT.